The 32 T cell receptor beta chains listed next were all sequenced from one sample in a study of neurological immune-mediated disorders. Each CDR3 protein is one row after TCRdb ran MiXCR on the 5' RACE reads. The sample records around 79,000 distinct CDR3 sequences, roughly 14% being singletons. The sample consisted of PBMCs. The receptors originated from a woman aged 45-59 years in good health.

This clonotype was counted ten times or more. The genes are TRBV20-1 and TRBJ2-7; perhaps TRBD1 as D (6 bases). Germline CDR1 and CDR2: DFQATT and SNEGSKA (reference sequence). V was cut by 6 bases and J by 3 bases, with 18 bases left in between. The CDR3 totals 14 residues. The CDR3 DNA follows: TGCAGTGCCATCCCCTCCCGGGACAACTACGAGCAGTACTTC. Its translation: CSAIPSRDNYEQYF.

This clonotype was seen ten or more times. The chain uses TRBV6-1 and TRBJ1-2; tentative D call: TRBD1 (5 bases). The CDR3 extends over 15 amino acids. The V end was cut by 0 bases, the J end by 3 bases, with 11 bases between. Germline CDR1 is MNHNS and CDR2 is SASEGT. The CDR3 DNA reads TGTGCCAGCAGTGAAGCTCTGGGGCAGGACTATGGCTACACCTTC. This sequence encodes CASSEALGQDYGYTF.

The table lists this clonotype with many counts. This chain connects TRBV5-1 to TRBJ2-7, with D perhaps matching TRBD1 (5 bases). This CDR3 has 13 amino acids. Looked up from germline, CDR1 is SGHRS and CDR2 is YFSETQ. Trimming removed 0 bases at V and 5 bases at J, with 9 bases between. CDR3: CASSLGVRDEQYF. As DNA, the CDR3 is TGCGCCAGCAGCTTGGGTGTCAGGGACGAGCAGTACTTC.

This clonotype was seen ten or more times. The V and J genes are TRBV10-3 and TRBJ1-6; D unclear. Trimming took 0 bases from V and 9 from J, leaving 9 bases between them. Germline CDR1 is ENHRY and CDR2 is SYGVKD. The CDR3 totals 14 residues. The CDR3: CAISESGSGSPLHF. The DNA for the CDR3 is TGTGCCATCAGTGAGTCGGGGTCGGGTTCACCCCTCCACTTT.

The table lists this clonotype with many counts. V is TRBV3-1 and J is TRBJ1-3, with D possibly matching TRBD1 (6 bases). The CDR3 is made up of 14 amino acids. Trimming cost V 2 bases and J 6 bases, with 11 bases left between them. Germline V gene lookup returns CDR1 LGHDT and CDR2 YNNKEL (reference sequence). This CDR3 reads CASSQQQGINTIYF. Written as DNA, the CDR3 is TGTGCCAGCAGCCAACAACAGGGTATAAACACCATATATTTT.

In this sample, this clonotype turned up many times. The V call is TRBV20-1, the J call TRBJ2-5; D may be TRBD1 (6 bases). Trimming removed 2 bases from V and 3 bases from J, with 7 bases in between. The CDR3 sequence is 12 residues long. The germline CDR1 and CDR2 sequences are DFQATT and SNEGSKA (reference sequence). CDR3 in DNA: TGCAGTGCTAGATCAGGGGAAGAGACCCAGTACTTC. This translates into CSARSGEETQYF.

At least ten counts were recorded for this clonotype. The chain recombines TRBV29-1 with TRBJ1-1; D is undetermined. The ends were cut back, 7 bases at V and 1 base at J, with 13 bases in the middle. The germline V gene has CDR1 SQVTM and CDR2 ANQGSEA. This CDR3 is 13 amino acids long. CDR3 bases: TGCAGCGCTATCTTGGGGTGGAACACTGAAGCTTTCTTT. Residues: CSAILGWNTEAFF.

This clonotype was seen many times. The chain joins TRBV5-1 to TRBJ2-1, with D hard to call. CDR3 length equals 18 residues. Germline CDR1 reads SGHRS; CDR2 reads YFSETQ. V shed 3 bases and J shed 0 bases, with 19 bases lying between them. CDR3 protein: CASSYGLGALNSYNEQFF. As DNA, the CDR3 is TGCGCCAGCAGCTACGGTCTTGGAGCCCTGAACTCCTACAATGAGCAGTTCTTC.

The CDR3 coding sequence is TGTGCCAGCAACCCGGGACAGCGAATCTCTGGGGCCAACGTCCTGACTTTC. Amino acid sequence: CASNPGQRISGANVLTF. This chain uses TRBV5-8 with TRBJ2-6; TRBD1 matches at 7 bases. Germline-derived CDR1 and CDR2 are SGHTS and YDEGEE. V lost 6 bases to trimming and J lost 0 bases; unmatched junction nucleotides: 9. CDR3 length: 17 residues.

In this sample, this clonotype turned up many times. In DNA form, the CDR3 reads TGTGCCAGCAGTGGGACCCCCATCTCCTACGAGCAGTACTTC. Amino acid sequence: CASSGTPISYEQYF. The chain has TRBV28 and TRBJ2-7, with D tentatively TRBD1 or TRBD2 (5 bases each). CDR3 length: 14 amino acids. CDR1 and CDR2 from the germline V gene are MDHEN and SYDVKM. The V end was cut by 5 bases, the J end by 0 bases, with 11 bases between.

Many counts were recorded for this clonotype. The chain is built from TRBV2 and TRBJ1-1; no clear D gene. V was trimmed by 8 bases and J by 3 bases, leaving 10 bases between them. CDR1 and CDR2 from the germline V gene are SNHLY and FYNNEI. This CDR3 is built from 12 residues. CDR3 sequence: CASARIYTEAFF. The CDR3 nucleotides read TGTGCCAGCGCGAGGATTTACACTGAAGCTTTCTTT.

In this sample, this clonotype turned up many times. This chain joins TRBV2 and TRBJ1-1, with 7 bases matching TRBD1. CDR1 and CDR2 (germline): SNHLY, FYNNEI. V dropped 3 bases and J dropped 5; count of bases not matched to a gene: 6. This CDR3 spans 14 amino acids. The CDR3 sequence is CASSDFGQVTEAFF. The CDR3 bases are TGTGCCAGCAGTGATTTCGGACAGGTGACTGAAGCTTTCTTT.

This clonotype was detected ten times or more. The chain combines TRBV9 with TRBJ2-1; D may be TRBD2 (5 bases). Trimming removed 1 base from V and 5 bases from J, with 10 bases in between. This CDR3 contains 14 residues. In germline, CDR1 is SGDLS, CDR2 YYNGEE. In DNA, the CDR3 is TGTGCCAGCAGCGTAACCAAAGCGGACAATGAGCAGTTCTTC. This codes for CASSVTKADNEQFF. Full variable domain (rest looked up from reference TRBV9 and TRBJ2-1): DSGVTQTPKHLITATGQRVTLRCSPRSGDLSVYWYQQSLDQGLQFLIQYYNGEERAKGNILERFSAQQFPDLHSELNLSSLELGDSALYFCASSVTKADNEQFFGPGTRLTVL.

The sample holds many counts of this clonotype. This chain joins TRBV3-1 and TRBJ2-5; weak D call: TRBD2 (6 bases). The CDR3 is 15 amino acids. The V gene lost 0 bases and the J gene lost 4 bases, with 12 bases spanning the gap. The germline V gene has CDR1 LGHDT and CDR2 YNNKEL (reference sequence). The CDR3 loop is CASSQDPGDGETQYF. Written as DNA, the CDR3 is TGTGCCAGCAGCCAAGATCCGGGAGACGGAGAGACCCAGTACTTC.

This clonotype was counted at least ten times. The chain carries TRBV5-1 and TRBJ1-1, with D unclear. The CDR3 is 15 residues long. The V gene's germline CDR1 is SGHRS and CDR2 YFSETQ. Trimming removed 0 bases at V and 1 base at J, with 10 bases between. CDR3 residues: CASSLDGHSNTEAFF. Written as DNA, the CDR3 is TGCGCCAGCAGCTTGGATGGGCACTCGAACACTGAAGCTTTCTTT. Together with reference TRBV5-1 and TRBJ1-1, the CDR3 gives the full variable domain: KAGVTQTPRYLIKTRGQQVTLSCSPISGHRSVSWYQQTPGQGLQFLFEYFSETQRNKGNFPGRFSGRQFSNSRSEMNVSTLELGDSALYLCASSLDGHSNTEAFFGQGTRLTVV.

In this sample, this clonotype turned up many times. The chain recombines TRBV5-1 with TRBJ1-2; D is ambiguous. The CDR3 length is 12 residues. Trimming stripped 5 bases from V and 8 bases from J, with 13 bases between. CDR1 is SGHRS and CDR2 is YFSETQ in the germline V gene. CDR3 nucleotide sequence: TGCGCCAGCAGTGGTCTTGGGAGCGGCTACACCTTC. It specifies CASSGLGSGYTF. Looking up the rest from reference TRBV5-1 and TRBJ1-2 gives the full variable domain: KAGVTQTPRYLIKTRGQQVTLSCSPISGHRSVSWYQQTPGQGLQFLFEYFSETQRNKGNFPGRFSGRQFSNSRSEMNVSTLELGDSALYLCASSGLGSGYTFGSGTRLTVV.

This clonotype appeared a few times. The rearrangement joins TRBV16 to TRBJ1-4, with D possibly matching TRBD1 (5 bases). The CDR3 has 13 residues. The V end lost 4 bases, the J end lost 4 bases, and 7 bases lay between the germline ends. Germline CDR1 KGHSY, CDR2 FQNENV. CDR3 residues: CASSRQLNEKLFF. The CDR3 nucleotides are TGTGCCAGCAGCCGACAGCTTAATGAAAAACTGTTTTTT.

In its sample, this clonotype was seen many times. CDR3 in amino acids: CASSRAYSNQPQHF. CDR3 DNA sequence: TGTGCCAGCAGTCGGGCCTATAGCAATCAGCCCCAGCATTTT. The chain carries TRBV12-3 or TRBV12-4 and TRBJ1-5; D gene uncertain. The CDR3 extends over 14 amino acids. Trimming shortened V by 5 bases and J by 0 bases, and 8 bases separated the two germline ends.

Many counts were recorded for this clonotype. For the CDR3, the DNA is TGCGCCAGCAGTGAGTCCTTGGGGATGGGTGACTGGGCCACAGATACGCAGTATTTT. Its translation is CASSESLGMGDWATDTQYF. The chain links TRBV10-1 to TRBJ2-3, with D hard to call. The CDR3 runs to 19 residues. Germline V gene lookup returns CDR1 WNHNN and CDR2 SYGVQD (reference sequence). V lost 0 bases, J lost 2 bases, and 21 bases lay in between.

This clonotype was observed many times. The J gene is TRBJ2-2, the V gene TRBV5-6; D is perhaps TRBD2 (6 bases). CDR1 SGHDT and CDR2 YYEEEE come from the germline V gene. CDR3 length: 15 residues. V lost 4 bases and J 3 bases, leaving 13 bases between the germline ends. The DNA for the CDR3 is TGTGCCAGCAGCCGGGTCGTAGCGGACACCGGGGAGCTGTTTTTT. It encodes CASSRVVADTGELFF.

The CDR3 region has the DNA TGTGCCAGCAGTGAAGCAGGGACAGGATTCTACGAGCAGTACTTC. Its protein is CASSEAGTGFYEQYF. The chain carries TRBV6-1 and TRBJ2-7, with TRBD1 matching over 8 bases. Germline V gene lookup returns CDR1 MNHNS and CDR2 SASEGT. This CDR3 is built from 15 residues. V was pared by 0 bases and J by 3 bases, with 4 bases of the junction left unmatched.

This clonotype was detected ten times or more. The V gene is TRBV6-5, the J gene TRBJ2-5; 7 positions match TRBD1. This CDR3 spans 15 amino acids. Trimming cost V 7 bases and J 3 bases; bases outside gene matches: 11. Germline V CDR1 and CDR2: MNHEY, SVGAGI. This chain's CDR3 is CASTPIRDSEETQYF. In DNA form, the CDR3 reads TGTGCCAGCACTCCGATCCGGGACAGTGAAGAGACCCAGTACTTC.

The sample holds many counts of this clonotype. The chain recombines TRBV28 with TRBJ2-7; 8 nucleotides match TRBD2. J was trimmed by 3 bases and V by 2 bases; bases with no gene match: 3. Germline CDR1 MDHEN, CDR2 SYDVKM. The CDR3 spans 14 residues. DNA for the CDR3: TGTGCCAGCAGTTTAACTAGCGGCTACTACGAGCAGTACTTC. Its translation is CASSLTSGYYEQYF.

The chain combines TRBV14 with TRBJ1-3; a possible D gene is TRBD1 (6 bases). This CDR3 comprises 15 residues. With 4 bases removed from V and 5 bases from J, the gap between germline ends came to 15 bases. CDR1 and CDR2 from the germline V gene are SGHDN and FVKESK. This CDR3 is CASSRQGQERNTIYF. CDR3 DNA sequence: TGTGCCAGCAGCCGCCAGGGGCAAGAGAGAAACACCATATATTTT.

This clonotype has a count of ten or more. DNA of the CDR3: TGTGCCAGCAGTTTCTTGGGGCCAGAGACCCAGTACTTC. It encodes CASSFLGPETQYF. V gene TRBV12-3 or TRBV12-4 combines with J gene TRBJ2-5, with a weak D call TRBD1 (5 bases). This CDR3 has 13 residues. The V end was cut by 3 bases, the J end by 4 bases, with 9 bases between.

At least ten counts were recorded for this clonotype. The CDR3 loop reads CASSQDSGSAIYGYTF. The CDR3 DNA follows: TGTGCCAGCAGCCAAGATTCGGGATCGGCTATCTATGGCTACACCTTC. This chain uses TRBV14 with TRBJ1-2; D unclear. V was shortened by 0 bases and J by 4 bases, with 15 bases between the two germline ends. This CDR3 has 16 amino acids. Germline CDR1 and CDR2: SGHDN and FVKESK.

This clonotype was counted ten times or more. The gene calls are TRBV12-3 or TRBV12-4 and TRBJ1-1, with 7 nucleotides matching TRBD1. With V trimmed by 4 bases and J by 1 base, 6 bases remained unmatched. The CDR3 is 15 residues long. The CDR3 DNA follows: TGTGCCAGCAGTTCTCCCGGGACAGAGAACACTGAAGCTTTCTTT. As protein: CASSSPGTENTEAFF.

This clonotype was counted many times. This chain uses TRBV29-1 with TRBJ2-3; TRBD1 agrees at 10 bases. The V and J ends lost 4 bases and 2 bases, in that order; junction bases with no gene match: 12. Germline lookup yields CDR1 SQVTM and CDR2 ANQGSEA. This CDR3 is built from 17 residues. CDR3 in amino acids: CSVVYRQGAFPTDTQYF. CDR3 nucleotide sequence: TGCAGCGTTGTTTACCGACAGGGGGCTTTTCCCACAGATACGCAGTATTTT.

The chain combines TRBV5-1 with TRBJ2-2; 8 bases map to TRBD2. J was trimmed by 4 bases and V by 2 bases; bases with no gene match: 7. Germline assignment: CDR1 SGHRS and CDR2 YFSETQ. The CDR3 length is 16 residues. DNA of the CDR3: TGCGCCAGCAGCTTAGGACTAGCAGTGTCCACCGGGGAGCTGTTTTTT. Translated, it gives CASSLGLAVSTGELFF.

This rearrangement joins TRBV18 to TRBJ2-2; unclear D gene. The CDR3 extends over 15 amino acids. Germline-derived CDR1 and CDR2 are KGHSH and LQKENI. Trimming took 8 bases from V and 3 from J, leaving 16 bases between them. In DNA form, the CDR3 reads TGTGCCAGCGCTTTGAACAGCGCGGACACCGGGGAGCTGTTTTTT. Translated: CASALNSADTGELFF.

This clonotype was picked up many times. The V and J genes are TRBV20-1 and TRBJ1-1; no clear D gene. The CDR3 covers 13 residues. V was trimmed by 0 bases and J by 4 bases, leaving 9 bases between them. In germline, CDR1 is DFQATT, CDR2 SNEGSKA (reference sequence). In DNA form, the CDR3 reads TGCAGTGCTAGAGATCGTTGGGTCACTGAAGCTTTCTTT. Its protein product is CSARDRWVTEAFF.

This clonotype was recorded many times. This rearrangement joins TRBV7-9 to TRBJ2-5; 8 nucleotides agree with TRBD2. From germline, CDR1 is SEHNR and CDR2 FQNEAQ (reference sequence). The junction had 11 bases not matched to a gene; V was cut back by 5 bases and J by 3 bases. The CDR3 totals 16 residues. The CDR3 loop is CASSPSLAVGKETQYF. The CDR3 bases are TGTGCCAGCAGCCCTTCACTAGCGGTTGGGAAAGAGACCCAGTACTTC. Full variable domain (rest looked up from reference TRBV7-9 and TRBJ2-5): DTGVSQNPRHKITKRGQNVTFRCDPISEHNRLYWYRQTLGQGPEFLTYFQNEAQLEKSRLLSDRFSAERPKGSFSTLEIQRTEQGDSAMYLCASSPSLAVGKETQYFGPGTRLLVL.